A selection of T cell receptor beta chains follows, all from one sample in a study of Ad26.COV2.S vaccination and SARS-CoV-2 variants. Clones were sequenced by immunoSEQ multiplex PCR, and TCRdb holds only the in-frame ones, with some missing. The repertoire holds around 100,000 clones, with more than 70% as singletons. Sequences were derived from peripheral blood, sampled after recovery from COVID-19. Receptors originate from a human donor who had recovered from COVID-19. CDR3s include the opening cysteine and the closing phenylalanine or tryptophan. The D gene is left open where the match is weak. Clone size is shown for a subset of rows, as once, few, many or a class of expanded clone.

abundance,v_gene,d_gene,j_gene,CDR3nt,CDR3aa
few,TRBV2,TRBD1,TRBJ1-4,TGTGCCAGCAGGGACAGGGGTAGGGAAAAACTGTTTTTT,CASRDRGREKLFF
once,TRBV6-6,TRBD1,TRBJ2-7,TGTGCCAGCAGTTACTTCGGGACAGGGTACGAGCAGTACTTC,CASSYFGTGYEQYF
-,TRBV5-1,TRBD1,TRBJ2-2,TGCGCCAGCAGCCCCGAGACAGGGATTTACACCGGGGAGCTGTTTTTT,CASSPETGIYTGELFF
-,TRBV4-3,TRBD2,TRBJ2-1,TGCGCCAGCAGCCAAGTGGGCCTAGCGGGGGCGGGGGACAATGAGCAGTTCTTC,CASSQVGLAGAGDNEQFF
-,TRBV3-1/TRBV3-2,TRBD1,TRBJ2-5,TGTGCCAGCAGCCAAGACAGGGGGCGCCAAGAGACCCAGTACTTC,CASSQDRGRQETQYF
-,TRBV12-3/TRBV12-4,-,TRBJ1-5,TGTGCCAGCAGTTTACATAGCAATCAGCCCCAGCATTTT,CASSLHSNQPQHF
-,TRBV29-1,-,TRBJ1-2,TGCAGCGTCCATTACTCGGGAGGCTACACCTTC,CSVHYSGGYTF
once,TRBV6-1,-,TRBJ2-7,TGTGCCAGCAGTGAACTTGCAATTTTCTACGAGCAGTACTTC,CASSELAIFYEQYF
-,TRBV5-1,TRBD2,TRBJ2-1,TGCGCCAGCAGCCAAACGGGAGGGACCTACAATGAGCAGTTCTTC,CASSQTGGTYNEQFF
many,TRBV7-8,-,TRBJ1-1,TGTGCCAGCAGCGCCCTGTGGGGGGCAACGAACACTGAAGCTTTCTTT,CASSALWGATNTEAFF
once,TRBV5-4,-,TRBJ2-1,TGTGCCAGCAGCTTGGGTAGTAGCTCCTACAATGAGCAGTTCTTC,CASSLGSSSYNEQFF
-,TRBV10-3,TRBD1,TRBJ2-7,TGTGCCATCAGTGTCCACGGGACAGGGGGCCGCGAGCAGTACTTC,CAISVHGTGGREQYF
-,TRBV6-4,TRBD1,TRBJ2-3,TGTGCCAGCAGGAACCGCCTAAGGGCAGGGGGTGGCGATACGCAGTATTTT,CASRNRLRAGGGDTQYF
-,TRBV24-1,TRBD2,TRBJ2-1,TGTGCCACCAGTGATCAGGGACTAGCGGGATTATACGAGCAGTTCTTC,CATSDQGLAGLYEQFF
-,TRBV7-2,-,TRBJ1-6,TGTGCCAGCAGCTTAGCGCGGGTGGGTGGTTCACCCCTCCACTTT,CASSLARVGGSPLHF
once,TRBV10-1,-,TRBJ2-1,TGCGCCAGCAGTGGGGACTGTTTGGGGTATGAGCAGTTCTTC,CASSGDCLGYEQFF
once,TRBV10-3,TRBD2,TRBJ2-7,TGTGCCATCAGAAACTCACCGGGACTAGCTTACGAGCAGTACTTC,CAIRNSPGLAYEQYF
-,TRBV4-3,TRBD2,TRBJ2-1,TGCGCCAGCAGCCAAGGTAGGGGCGGGAGTAACGATGAGCAGTTCTTC,CASSQGRGGSNDEQFF
-,TRBV20-1,-,TRBJ2-2,TGCAGTGCTAGAGGAATCGGGGAGCTGTTTTTT,CSARGIGELFF
-,TRBV14,-,TRBJ1-4,TGTGCCAGCAGCTTCGGGGGAACTAATGAAAAACTGTTTTTT,CASSFGGTNEKLFF
-,TRBV5-1,-,TRBJ2-3,TGCGCCAGCAGCTACCTCGGTTCCAGCACAGATACGCAGTATTTT,CASSYLGSSTDTQYF
-,TRBV12-3/TRBV12-4,-,TRBJ2-5,TGTGCCAGCAGTTTTGGGGTCTGGGAGACCCAGTACTTC,CASSFGVWETQYF
-,TRBV5-1,-,TRBJ1-4,TGCGCCAGCAGCTTGGGGACGGGCCCTATGGGCGTGCTGTTTTTT,CASSLGTGPMGVLFF
-,TRBV7-2,-,TRBJ2-7,TGTGCCAGCAGCTTAATGGCAGGGGGGAACTACGAGCAGTACTTC,CASSLMAGGNYEQYF
-,TRBV5-4,-,TRBJ2-2,TGTGCCAGCAGTTTGGGGGGCGGGGAGCTGTTTTTT,CASSLGGGELFF
-,TRBV18,TRBD2,TRBJ2-1,TGTGCCAGCTCAGCCGAGCGGGAGGCTTACAATGAGCAGTTCTTC,CASSAEREAYNEQFF
few,TRBV7-8,-,TRBJ2-2,TGTGCCAGCAGCTTAGAAGTTGGGGTAGGCGGGGAGCTGTTTTTT,CASSLEVGVGGELFF
once,TRBV10-2,TRBD1,TRBJ2-7,TGCGCCAGCAGTACCGGGACAGGGGGCCGTGAGCAGTACTTC,CASSTGTGGREQYF
many,TRBV29-1,-,TRBJ2-3,TGCAGCTGGTCAAGGGGGATAGGGGGCACAGATACGCAGTATTTT,CSWSRGIGGTDTQYF
-,TRBV28,-,TRBJ2-7,TGTGCCAGCAGTCCCTCCCGCGGGATTATCTACGAGCAGTACTTC,CASSPSRGIIYEQYF
few,TRBV28,-,TRBJ2-1,TGTGCCAGCAGTTTTCCCCCCGCTGATTACAATGAGCAGTTCTTC,CASSFPPADYNEQFF
-,TRBV5-1,-,TRBJ2-7,TGCGCCAGCAGCTTGGCGGGGAGTTCGGGTTACGAGCAGTACTTC,CASSLAGSSGYEQYF
-,TRBV7-9,TRBD1,TRBJ2-7,TGTGCCAGCAGCCCCCGGACAGGGGGGCCTGACTACGAGCAGTACTTC,CASSPRTGGPDYEQYF
-,TRBV2,TRBD2,TRBJ2-7,TGTGCCAGCAGTGACCGAATAGCGGGCGTCCACGAGCAGTACTTC,CASSDRIAGVHEQYF
once,TRBV4-3,-,TRBJ1-2,TGCGCCAGCAGCCAAGTCACAGCCCCGCGGGGCTACACCTTC,CASSQVTAPRGYTF
-,TRBV28,TRBD2,TRBJ2-2,TGTGCCAGCAGACCCCGGGCACTAGCGGAATTCACCGGGGAGCTGTTTTTT,CASRPRALAEFTGELFF
-,TRBV4-3,-,TRBJ2-2,TGCGCCAGCAGCCAAGATAGGGGACTTCCAACCGGGGAGCTGTTTTTT,CASSQDRGLPTGELFF
-,TRBV28,TRBD2,TRBJ2-5,TGTGCCAGCACGTTTGGGGGAGCGGGACAAGAGACCCAGTACTTC,CASTFGGAGQETQYF
-,TRBV2,-,TRBJ1-1,TGTGCCAGCAGTGATCTCCCTAAACCGAACACTGAAGCTTTCTTT,CASSDLPKPNTEAFF
-,TRBV6-5,TRBD1,TRBJ1-4,TGTGCCACCCATAAGGGGGCGGGAACTAATGAAAAACTGTTTTTT,CATHKGAGTNEKLFF
-,TRBV3-1/TRBV3-2,-,TRBJ2-3,TGTGCCAGCAGCCAAGGGGGCCGTACAGATACGCAGTATTTT,CASSQGGRTDTQYF
-,TRBV7-9,TRBD2,TRBJ2-5,TGTGCCAGCAGCTTGGGACTAGTTGGGGAGACCCAGTACTTC,CASSLGLVGETQYF
-,TRBV28,-,TRBJ1-2,TGTGCCAGCAGTTTAACCTCTAACTATGGCTACACCTTC,CASSLTSNYGYTF
-,TRBV11-2,TRBD2,TRBJ2-7,TGTGCCAGCAGCTCCCACTCTAGCGGGAGTTCCTACGAGCAGTACTTC,CASSSHSSGSSYEQYF
-,TRBV28,-,TRBJ1-5,TGTGCCAGCAGTTTCCGCAGGGAGTCGGGCTATCGCAATCAGCCCCAGCATTTT,CASSFRRESGYRNQPQHF
-,TRBV6-2/TRBV6-3,TRBD2,TRBJ2-1,TGTGCCAGCAGTATAGCGGGAGGGCCTTTCGGCAATGAGCAGTTCTTC,CASSIAGGPFGNEQFF
once,TRBV9,TRBD2,TRBJ2-3,TGTGCCAGCAGCGTAGCTAGCGGCAGCACAGATACGCAGTATTTT,CASSVASGSTDTQYF
-,TRBV5-1,TRBD2,TRBJ2-1,TGCGCCAGCAGATTTACTAGCGGAGGTTACAATGAGCAGTTCTTC,CASRFTSGGYNEQFF
-,TRBV5-1,-,TRBJ2-5,TGCGCCAGCAGCTTGGCTAGCTGGGAGACCCAGTACTTC,CASSLASWETQYF
-,TRBV29-1,TRBD1,TRBJ1-2,TGCAGCGTTCAGGGACAGGGTGAGGGTAACTATGGCTACACCTTC,CSVQGQGEGNYGYTF
-,TRBV7-2,-,TRBJ2-2,TGTGCCAGCAGCTTACTGGAGGGCACCGGGGAGCTGTTTTTT,CASSLLEGTGELFF
-,TRBV28,-,TRBJ2-3,TGTGCCAGCAGTTGGCCTTACAGAGATACGCAGTATTTT,CASSWPYRDTQYF
-,TRBV7-3,-,TRBJ2-5,TGTGCCAGCAGCAACCGGCGGGAGACCCAGTACTTC,CASSNRRETQYF
-,TRBV14,TRBD1,TRBJ2-3,TGTGCCAGCAGCCGAGGGACAGGGGGCATCACAGATACGCAGTATTTT,CASSRGTGGITDTQYF
-,TRBV28,TRBD2,TRBJ2-3,TGTGCCAGCAGCATAAGATACAGGGGTCTAGCGGGAGGGCCTGGCACAGATACGCAGTATTTT,CASSIRYRGLAGGPGTDTQYF
-,TRBV18,TRBD1,TRBJ1-5,TGTGCCAGCTCATTACAGGGGGATCAGCCCCAGCATTTT,CASSLQGDQPQHF
once,TRBV13,-,TRBJ2-7,TGTGCCAGCAGCGCGGAACGGGACCCGCCCTACGAGCAGTACTTC,CASSAERDPPYEQYF